This T cell receptor (beta chain) originates from a study of cytomegalovirus exposure and HLA in healthy donors. Study observations and caveats: According to an earlier analysis, most TCR beta V segments yielded productive rearrangements about 90% or about 30% of the time. Researchers had no immune exposure information except CMV serostatus available.

The PCR used 60 Vbeta and 13 Jbeta primers. Libraries were prepared by immunoSEQ multiplex PCR; TCRdb keeps only in-frame clonotypes and omits some of them. Of about 140,000 clones in the sample, roughly four fifths were seen once. V was pared by 7 bases and J by 5 bases, with 4 bases of the junction left unmatched. This CDR3 spans 12 amino acids. Germline values: CDR1 SGHRS, CDR2 YFSETQ. Each donor was nominally healthy when sampled (though unrecorded immune exposures were likely). Remarks on this clone: Its matching antigen is unknown.

The chain employs TRBV5-1 and TRBJ2-3; 7 bases map to TRBD2. Sequencing was carried out using PBMCs. The TCR sequence derives from a woman aged 40 to 50 in good health and CMV-seronegative. The CDR3 nucleotides are TGCGCCAGCGGGGGGGAGGTAGATACGCAGTATTTT. Translated: CASGGEVDTQYF.